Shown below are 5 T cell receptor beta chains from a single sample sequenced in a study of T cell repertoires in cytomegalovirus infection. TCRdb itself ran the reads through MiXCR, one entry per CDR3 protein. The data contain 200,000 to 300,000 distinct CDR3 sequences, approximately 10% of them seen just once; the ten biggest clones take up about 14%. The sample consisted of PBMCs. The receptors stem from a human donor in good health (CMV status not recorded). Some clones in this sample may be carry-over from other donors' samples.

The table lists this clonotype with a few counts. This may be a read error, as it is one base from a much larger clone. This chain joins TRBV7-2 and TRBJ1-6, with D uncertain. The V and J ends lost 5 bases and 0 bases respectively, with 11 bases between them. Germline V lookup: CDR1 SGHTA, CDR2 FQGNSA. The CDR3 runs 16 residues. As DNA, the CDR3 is TGTGCCAGCAGCCATGGAGGGAGCTCCTATAATTCACCCCTCCACTTT. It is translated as CASSHGGSSYNSPLHF.

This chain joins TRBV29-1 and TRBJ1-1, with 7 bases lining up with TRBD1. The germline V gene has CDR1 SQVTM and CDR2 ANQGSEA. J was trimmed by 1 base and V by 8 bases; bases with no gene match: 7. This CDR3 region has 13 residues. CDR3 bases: TGCAGCTTGCGACAGGGTCCGAACACTGAAGCTTTCTTT. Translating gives CSLRQGPNTEAFF.

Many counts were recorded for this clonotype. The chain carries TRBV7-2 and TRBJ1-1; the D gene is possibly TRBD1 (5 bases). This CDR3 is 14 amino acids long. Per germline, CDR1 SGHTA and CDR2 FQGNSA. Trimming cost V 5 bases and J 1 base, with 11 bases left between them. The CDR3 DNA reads TGTGCCAGCAGCCAATGGGACGGGAACACTGAAGCTTTCTTT. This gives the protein CASSQWDGNTEAFF.

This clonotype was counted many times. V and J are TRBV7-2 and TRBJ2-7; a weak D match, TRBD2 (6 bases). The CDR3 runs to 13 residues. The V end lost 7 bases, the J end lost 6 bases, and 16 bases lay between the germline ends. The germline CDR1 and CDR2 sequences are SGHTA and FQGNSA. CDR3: CASTLGGPSEQYF. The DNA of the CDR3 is TGTGCCAGCACCCTGGGAGGTCCTTCCGAGCAGTACTTC.

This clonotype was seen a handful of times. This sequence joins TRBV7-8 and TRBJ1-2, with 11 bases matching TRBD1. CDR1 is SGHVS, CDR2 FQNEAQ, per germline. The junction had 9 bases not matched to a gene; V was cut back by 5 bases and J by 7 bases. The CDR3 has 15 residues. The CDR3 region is CASSQHGTGGGGYTF. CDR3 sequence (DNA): TGTGCCAGCAGCCAACACGGGACAGGGGGAGGTGGCTACACCTTC. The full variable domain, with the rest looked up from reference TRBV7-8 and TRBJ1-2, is GAGVSQSPRYKVAKRGQDVALRCDPISGHVSLFWYQQALGQGPEFLTYFQNEAQLDKSGLPSDRFFAERPEGSVSTLKIQRTQQEDSAVYLCASSQHGTGGGGYTFGSGTRLTVV.